Listed here is a single T cell receptor (beta chain). Its target is unknown. The CDR3 totals 13 residues. Germline V gene data show CDR1 as SQVTM and CDR2 as ANQGSEA. The V gene lost 4 bases and the J gene lost 3 bases, with 13 bases spanning the gap. Cryopreserved PBMCs were CD4-enriched, then split into naive and memory cells. Naive and memory CD4+ T cells were cultured with CEF, then survey-sequenced. Repertoires were generated with immunoSEQ multiplex PCR, while TCRdb's copy carries only in-frame clones and drops some. The profile covers around 30,000 clones, with roughly 76% appearing a single time and nearly 3.5% taken by the ten largest. This sample was included in a study of CD4 T cells in relation to SARS-CoV-2 and coronaviruses. Study-wide context: After approximately 10 days of antigen culture, PBMC TCR beta CDR3s were sequenced. Of the patients, fewer than 10 were male, 4 female, two Hispanic.

The sequence was obtained from an adult with COVID-19. Sequencing was carried out using memory CD4+ T cells from PBMCs, cultured in vitro. V is TRBV29-1 and J is TRBJ2-7; tentative D call: TRBD1 (5 bases). The chain's CDR3 is CSVVPNTGYEQYF. CDR3 nucleotides: TGCAGCGTTGTCCCCAACACAGGCTACGAGCAGTACTTC.